The T cell receptor (beta chain) described here comes from a study of Ad26.COV2.S vaccination and SARS-CoV-2 variants. General observations from the study: Reported post-vaccination CD8+ and CD4+ T cell responses to spike showed substantial breadth.

Concerning this clone itself: Its target is not known.

Sequencing used immunoSEQ multiplex PCR; TCRdb keeps in-frame clones, though not all of them. The sample contains about 350,000 clones, approximately 90% of which appear only once. CDR3 length: 15 residues. From germline, CDR1 is SGHRS and CDR2 YFSETQ. Trimming shortened V by 0 bases and J by 4 bases, and 13 bases separated the two germline ends. Treatment: 15 to 20 received Ad26.COV2.S at low or high dose, single or two shots; roughly five received placebo; per-sample allocation not given. At day 63 after the first vaccine or placebo injection, samples were drawn. The chain employs TRBV5-1 and TRBJ1-1, with a possible D match to TRBD1 (6 bases). This clonotype originated in a person between 18 and 65 years old who received the Ad26.COV2.S COVID-19 vaccine or a placebo. Sequenced material: peripheral blood, taken in a trial of Ad26.COV2.S vaccine versus placebo. The CDR3 DNA sequence: TGCGCCAGCAGCTTGGTACAACAGGGTGGCACTGAAGCTTTCTTT. Its translation is CASSLVQQGGTEAFF.